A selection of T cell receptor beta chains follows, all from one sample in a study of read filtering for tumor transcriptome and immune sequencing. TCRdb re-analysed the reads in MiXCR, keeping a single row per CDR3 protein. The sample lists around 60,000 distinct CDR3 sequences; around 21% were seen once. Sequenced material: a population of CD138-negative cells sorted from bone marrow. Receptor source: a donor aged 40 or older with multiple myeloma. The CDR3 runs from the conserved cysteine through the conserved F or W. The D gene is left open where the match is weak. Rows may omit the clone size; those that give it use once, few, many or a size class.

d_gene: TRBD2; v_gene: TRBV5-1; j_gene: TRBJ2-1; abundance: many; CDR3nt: TGCGCCAGCAGCTTGACGGGGGGATTCTCCTACAATGAGCAGTTCTTC; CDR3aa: CASSLTGGFSYNEQFF
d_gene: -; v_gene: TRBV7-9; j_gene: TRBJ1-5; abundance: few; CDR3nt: TGTGCCAGCAGCTTAGGACAGTACAATCAGCCCCAGCATTTT; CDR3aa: CASSLGQYNQPQHF
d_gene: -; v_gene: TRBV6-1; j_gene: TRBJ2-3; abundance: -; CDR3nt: TGTGCCAGCAGTGAATGGGCAGGCTACACAGATACGCAGTATTTT; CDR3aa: CASSEWAGYTDTQYF
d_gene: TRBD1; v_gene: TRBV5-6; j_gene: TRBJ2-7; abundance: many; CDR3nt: TGTGCCAGCAGCATCGACAGGGGCCGTGGTTACGAGCAGTACTTC; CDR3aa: CASSIDRGRGYEQYF
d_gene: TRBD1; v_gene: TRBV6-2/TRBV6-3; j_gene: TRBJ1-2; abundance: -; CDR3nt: TGTGCCAGCAGTTACCGTGACAGGGTATATGGCTACACCTTC; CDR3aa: CASSYRDRVYGYTF
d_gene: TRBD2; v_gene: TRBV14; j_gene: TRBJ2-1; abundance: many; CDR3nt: TGTGCCAGCAGCCAGACAAGAGGCGTAGGACTAGGATACAATGAGCAGTTCTTC; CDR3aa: CASSQTRGVGLGYNEQFF
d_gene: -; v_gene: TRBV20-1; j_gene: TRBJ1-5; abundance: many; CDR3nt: TGCAGTGCTAGTTCGGCAGGGCGCTACCAGCCCCAGCATTTT; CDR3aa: CSASSAGRYQPQHF
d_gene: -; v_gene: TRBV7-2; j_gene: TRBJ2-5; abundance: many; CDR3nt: TGTGCCAGCAGCTTCGACAGATCAGAGACCCAGTACTTC; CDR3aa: CASSFDRSETQYF
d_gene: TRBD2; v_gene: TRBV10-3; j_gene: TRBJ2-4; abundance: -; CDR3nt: TGTGCCACCGGACTAGCGTCTTCCAAAAACATTCAGTACTTC; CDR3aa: CATGLASSKNIQYF
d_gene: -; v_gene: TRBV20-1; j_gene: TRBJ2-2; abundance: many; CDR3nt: TGCAGTGCTAGGAGGAACACCGGGGAGCTGTTTTTT; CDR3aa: CSARRNTGELFF
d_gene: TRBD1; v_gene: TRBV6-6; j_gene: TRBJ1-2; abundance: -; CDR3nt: TGTGCCAGCAGTAAACGGGACAGGGTCTACGGCTACACCTTC; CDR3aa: CASSKRDRVYGYTF
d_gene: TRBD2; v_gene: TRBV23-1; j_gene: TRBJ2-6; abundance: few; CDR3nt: TGCGCCAGCAGTCACCCCGGGACTAGCGGGACCCACTCTGGGGCCAACGTCCTGACTTTC; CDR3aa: CASSHPGTSGTHSGANVLTF
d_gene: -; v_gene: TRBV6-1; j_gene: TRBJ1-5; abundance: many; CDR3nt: TGTGCCAGTGGAGTCGGTACCTATCAGCCCCAGCATTTT; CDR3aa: CASGVGTYQPQHF
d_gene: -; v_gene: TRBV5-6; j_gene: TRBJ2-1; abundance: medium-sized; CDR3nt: TGTGCCAGCAGCTTCAACCGGGCCCGATCCGTAAATGAGCAGTTCTTC; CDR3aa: CASSFNRARSVNEQFF
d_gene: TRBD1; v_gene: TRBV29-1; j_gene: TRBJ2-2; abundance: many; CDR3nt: TGCAGCGCCCGGGACAGGGGGCGAGAGAACACCGGGGAGCTGTTTTTT; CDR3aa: CSARDRGRENTGELFF
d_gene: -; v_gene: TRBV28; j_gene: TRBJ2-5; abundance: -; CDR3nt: TGTGCCAGCAGTTTAGCGATGCAGCAAGAGACCCAGTACTTC; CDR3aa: CASSLAMQQETQYF
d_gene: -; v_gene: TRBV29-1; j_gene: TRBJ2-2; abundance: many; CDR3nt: TGCAGCGTTGACTCGGGACAGAACACCGGGGAGCTGTTTTTT; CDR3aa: CSVDSGQNTGELFF
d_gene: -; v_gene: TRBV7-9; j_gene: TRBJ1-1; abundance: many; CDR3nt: TGTGCCAGCAGCCTTGAATTAGCGAACACTGAAGCTTTCTTT; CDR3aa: CASSLELANTEAFF
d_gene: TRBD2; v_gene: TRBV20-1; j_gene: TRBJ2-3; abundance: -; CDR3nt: TGCAGTGCTTCTCTCGGGACTAGCGCAGCAGATACGCGGTATTTT; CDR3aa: CSASLGTSAADTRYF
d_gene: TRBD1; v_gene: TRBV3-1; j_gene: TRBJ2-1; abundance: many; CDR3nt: TGTGCCAGCAGCCAAGTCGGGACAGGGCTTGAGCAGTTCTTC; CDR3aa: CASSQVGTGLEQFF
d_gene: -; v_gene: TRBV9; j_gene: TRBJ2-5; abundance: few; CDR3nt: TGTGCCAGCAGCGTAAAGTCAGGGACCCAAGAGACCCAGTACTTC; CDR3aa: CASSVKSGTQETQYF
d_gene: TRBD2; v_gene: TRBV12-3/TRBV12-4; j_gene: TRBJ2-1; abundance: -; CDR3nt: TGTGCCAGCACTAACACATTCGGACTAGCGGGAGGAGATGAGCAGTTCTTC; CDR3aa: CASTNTFGLAGGDEQFF
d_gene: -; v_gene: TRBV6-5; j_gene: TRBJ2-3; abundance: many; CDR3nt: TGTGCCAGCAGTTCCCTGGGTAGCCGGGGACCTACAGATACGCAGTATTTT; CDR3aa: CASSSLGSRGPTDTQYF
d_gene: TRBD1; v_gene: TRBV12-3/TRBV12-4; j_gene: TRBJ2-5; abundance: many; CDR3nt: TGTGCCAGCAGCCGGACAGGGCGAGAGACCCAGTACTTC; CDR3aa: CASSRTGRETQYF
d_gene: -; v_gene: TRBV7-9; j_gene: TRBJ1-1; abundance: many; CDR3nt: TGTGCCAGCAGTTTGAACACTGAAGCTTTCTTT; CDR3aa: CASSLNTEAFF